This record concerns one T cell receptor beta chain sequence. Its antigen is unknown. There are no base qualities to consult, and no much larger clone falls within one base. This specimen's time point label, interpreted: after dendritic cell vaccination, including at tumor progression/relapse. To be selected, patients needed enough residual fresh-frozen tumor tissue and more than two years of available survival data. Although molecular status otherwise differed among the glioblastoma patients, no patient had an isocitrate dehydrogenase mutation. PBMC were collected before vaccination, two weeks after the third vaccination, and at tumor progression if progression occurred. The Qiagen DNeasy Blood extraction Kit was used for extraction of genomic DNA. Trimming costs V 4 bases and J 7 bases, and their ends lie 17 bases apart. The germline V gene specifies SGHRS as CDR1 and YFSETQ as CDR2. The CDR3 covers 14 residues, taking in both the cysteine and the phenylalanine. Of the read, only the CDR3 DNA is kept; its 42 bases are in frame from base 1.

The immunoSEQ assay amplified TCRB CDR3 regions from roughly 2 micrograms of genomic DNA, or from all available DNA when less than that amount was available. The multiplex PCR employed 60 forward primers targeting TCR V beta segments and 13 reverse primers targeting J beta segments. To estimate reads per starting template, synthetic control templates were spiked into each sample at limiting dilution. Sequencing produced 87 bp reads on the Illumina HiSeq System. In the source study's methods: PCR and sequencing errors were removed by merging closely related sequences with a nearest neighbor algorithm. TCR overlap was defined as the percentage of unique tumor TCR beta sequences that were also found in the peripheral blood of the same patient. The table was pulled from immuneACCESS by TCRdb, which kept in-frame rearrangements only. Such tables lose some clones; where checked, under half of the loss comes from unresolved V genes, and the rest has no known cause. Clone size and V and J calls were adopted from that table, with D and trimming inferred from the DNA. Across this sample there are about 110,000 clones, with around 90% seen only once. The ten largest clonotypes hold 2.7% of the sample.

This specimen comes from a study of glioma-infiltrating T cells after dendritic cell vaccination listed by TCRdb under 2016. With respect to the entire study: The cohort included some 15 glioblastoma patients drawn from Phase I and II dendritic cell vaccination trials, of whom 9 were newly diagnosed and 6 had recurrent disease. Between about 2003 and 2013, patients were given autologous tumor lysate-pulsed dendritic cell vaccination. To make the vaccine, monocyte-derived dendritic cells were cultured for 7 to 8 days with IL-4 and GM-CSF and then pulsed overnight with autologous tumor lysate. Patients received three intradermal dendritic cell vaccine injections at biweekly intervals in the arm below the axilla. In glioblastoma patients vaccinated with dendritic cells, deep sequencing of TCR beta CDR3 regions served to measure the amount of tumor-infiltrating lymphocytes and to compare repertoires between tumor and blood. Survival after dendritic cell vaccination was correlated with TCR sequencing metrics, such as TIL content and the overlap between tumor and blood repertoires.

Overall study results and their limits: Longer time to progression and overall survival after dendritic cell vaccination were predicted by higher estimated pretreatment TIL content. The cohort was small and heterogeneous, with few patients having full blood and tumor sets and even fewer initial-recurrent tumor pairs. The three-group TCR overlap response model was described as speculative and requiring prospective validation. TCR clonality showed no direct relationship with survival, which suggests that a diverse polyclonal response may matter.

The source material was blood, sampled after dendritic cell vaccination. This receptor was taken from a human donor with glioblastoma. The chain employs TRBV5-1 and TRBJ1-2, with TRBD1 tentatively as D gene (6 bases match). The base sequence is TGCGCCAGCAGCCAGGGGCCCGGGGAAGCTGGCTACACCTTC. Its protein reads: CASSQGPGEAGYTF.